The 32 T cell receptor beta chains below come from one sample, sequenced in a study of human T cells and chemical hapten exposure. From the RACE reads, TCRdb called clonotypes with MiXCR, one entry per CDR3 protein. The sample includes about 59,000 distinct CDR3 sequences, about 11% of them seen just once. Regarding time point: pre-sensitization, week 0. Treatment noted: therapeutic diphenylcyclopropenone sensitization with weekly scalp DPC. Here the sequenced sample was whole blood, taken in connection with sensitization to the hapten diphenylcyclopropenone (DPC). Every receptor here comes from a woman aged 40 to 50 with alopecia areata. Some clones in this sample may be carry-over from other donors' samples.

Many counts were recorded for this clonotype. This chain joins TRBV11-2 and TRBJ2-7, with D possibly TRBD1 on 6 matching bases. CDR3 length equals 13 residues. V was shortened by 5 bases and J by 4 bases, with 12 bases between the two germline ends. Germline V gene data show CDR1 as SGHAT and CDR2 as FQNNGV. This chain's CDR3 is CASSIRTEYEQYF. Written as DNA, the CDR3 is TGTGCCAGCAGCATCCGGACAGAATACGAGCAGTACTTC.

This clonotype was counted at least ten times. The chain has TRBV10-3 and TRBJ2-1, with TRBD2 as a possible D gene (7 bases). This CDR3 is 14 amino acids long. Looked up from germline, CDR1 is ENHRY and CDR2 is SYGVKD. With 3 bases removed from V and 12 bases from J, the gap between germline ends came to 18 bases. The CDR3 loop is CAISEGGGRVGQFF. In DNA form, the CDR3 reads TGTGCCATCAGTGAAGGGGGAGGGAGAGTCGGGCAGTTCTTC.

The sample holds many counts of this clonotype. The chain combines TRBV27 with TRBJ2-3; the D gene is possibly TRBD2 (6 bases). V lost 3 bases, J lost 6 bases, and 16 bases lay in between. The CDR3 spans 15 residues. Germline values: CDR1 MNHEY, CDR2 SMNVEV (reference sequence). CDR3 DNA sequence: TGTGCCAGCAGTTTTCCGGGAGCTCAGTTCGATACGCAGTATTTT. Translated, it gives CASSFPGAQFDTQYF.

This clonotype was detected many times. The chain uses TRBV28 and TRBJ2-7; unclear D gene. Germline CDR1 MDHEN, CDR2 SYDVKM. This CDR3 is 13 amino acids long. Deletions cut 5 bases from V and 0 bases from J, with 8 bases between. The CDR3 sequence is CASSPIDSYEQYF. CDR3 bases: TGTGCCAGCAGTCCTATTGACTCCTACGAGCAGTACTTC.

Many counts were recorded for this clonotype. The rearrangement links TRBV28 to TRBJ2-3; 7 bases line up with TRBD1. This CDR3 is built from 18 residues. The germline gives CDR1 MDHEN, CDR2 SYDVKM. The junction had 17 bases not matched to a gene; V was cut back by 6 bases and J by 2 bases. Written as DNA, the CDR3 is TGTGCCAGCAGCTACAAAGCCAACTTGGGACAGTACACAGATACGCAGTATTTT. This sequence encodes CASSYKANLGQYTDTQYF.

The chain employs TRBV28 and TRBJ2-7; no firm D call. The CDR3 sequence is 15 residues long. Per germline, CDR1 MDHEN and CDR2 SYDVKM. Trimming removed 2 bases at V and 2 bases at J, with 13 bases between. As DNA, the CDR3 is TGTGCCAGCAGTTTACCCCAGACGAACGCCTACGAGCAGTACTTC. Residues: CASSLPQTNAYEQYF.

This clonotype was counted only a few times. This chain links TRBV29-1 with TRBJ2-5, with 10 bases lining up with TRBD1. CDR3 size: 12 residues. V shed 6 bases and J 4 bases; nucleotides not matched to a gene: 2. Germline CDR1 is SQVTM and CDR2 is ANQGSEA. The CDR3 protein is CSVGQGIETQYF. The DNA for the CDR3 is TGCAGCGTGGGACAGGGGATAGAGACCCAGTACTTC.

V and J are TRBV7-9 and TRBJ2-3; tentatively, D is TRBD2 (6 bases). V was pared by 6 bases and J by 4 bases, with 14 bases between. The germline V gene has CDR1 SEHNR and CDR2 FQNEAQ (reference sequence). CDR3 size: 14 residues. CDR3 DNA sequence: TGTGCCAGCAGACCTGTGGGGGGTGCAGATACGCAGTATTTT. The encoded protein is CASRPVGGADTQYF. The whole variable domain, filled in from reference TRBV7-9 and TRBJ2-3, reads DTGVSQNPRHKITKRGQNVTFRCDPISEHNRLYWYRQTLGQGPEFLTYFQNEAQLEKSRLLSDRFSAERPKGSFSTLEIQRTEQGDSAMYLCASRPVGGADTQYFGPGTRLTVL.

This clonotype was seen a few times. This chain uses TRBV10-3 with TRBJ1-1; no clear D gene. The CDR3 extends over 14 amino acids. Trimming pared 6 bases from V and 4 bases from J, leaving 15 bases between. From germline, CDR1 is ENHRY and CDR2 SYGVKD. The CDR3 loop reads CAIREVKRSTEAFF. The CDR3 DNA follows: TGTGCCATCAGGGAGGTGAAGAGGTCCACTGAAGCTTTCTTT.

V gene TRBV7-6 combines with J gene TRBJ2-1; unclear D gene. This CDR3 comprises 15 residues. The V gene lost 4 bases and the J gene lost 0 bases, with 10 bases spanning the gap. In germline, CDR1 is SGHVS, CDR2 FNYEAQ. Here the CDR3 reads CASSSTSSSYNEQFF. The CDR3 DNA reads as TGTGCCAGCAGCTCTACGTCCTCCTCCTACAATGAGCAGTTCTTC.

There are a few counts of this clonotype. The chain combines TRBV27 with TRBJ2-3, with D unresolved. V lost 5 bases, J lost 2 bases, and 8 bases lay in between. Germline CDR1 reads MNHEY; CDR2 reads SMNVEV (reference sequence). CDR3 size: 13 residues. The DNA for the CDR3 is TGTGCCAGCAGTCCACTAATCACAGATACGCAGTATTTT. Its translation: CASSPLITDTQYF.

This clonotype was recorded a few times. The rearrangement uses TRBV12-5 and TRBJ2-5, with D unresolved. The CDR3 is 11 residues long. The V gene's germline CDR1 is LGHNT and CDR2 FRNRAP. With 6 bases removed from V and 1 base from J, the gap between germline ends came to 3 bases. The CDR3 reads CASGLQETQYF. The DNA of the CDR3 is TGTGCTAGTGGCCTCCAAGAGACCCAGTACTTC.

This chain joins TRBV18 and TRBJ1-6; D remains unclear. The CDR3 sequence is 14 residues long. Germline CDR1 is KGHSH and CDR2 is LQKENI. V was pared by 8 bases and J by 8 bases, with 16 bases between. DNA of the CDR3: TGTGCCAGCCGAATGGGAACGCCGGATTCACCCCTCCACTTT. It specifies CASRMGTPDSPLHF.

This clonotype was picked up a small number of times. The gene calls are TRBV7-2 and TRBJ2-4; 7 bases agree with TRBD1. Looked up from germline, CDR1 is SGHTA and CDR2 is FQGNSA. This CDR3 has 15 residues. The V and J ends lost 1 base and 1 base, in that order; junction bases with no gene match: 1. The CDR3 bases are TGTGCCAGCAGCTTAGGGGGACAGGCCAAAAACATTCAGTACTTC. This sequence encodes CASSLGGQAKNIQYF. Filled out from reference TRBV7-2 and TRBJ2-4, the complete variable domain reads GAGVSQSPSNKVTEKGKDVELRCDPISGHTALYWYRQSLGQGLEFLIYFQGNSAPDKSGLPSDRFSAERTGGSVSTLTIQRTQQEDSAVYLCASSLGGQAKNIQYFGAGTRLSVL.

This clonotype was seen at least ten times. This rearrangement joins TRBV29-1 to TRBJ2-5, with D possibly matching TRBD2 (7 bases). The CDR3 length is 14 residues. CDR1 and CDR2 from the germline V gene are SQVTM and ANQGSEA. The V and J ends lost 6 bases and 4 bases respectively, with 18 bases between them. Here the CDR3 DNA reads TGCAGCGTCGGGCAGGCGGGGGCCGGAGAGACCCAGTACTTC. Translating gives CSVGQAGAGETQYF.

This clonotype was counted at least ten times. The V and J genes are TRBV5-6 and TRBJ2-2; 9 bases fit TRBD2. With V trimmed by 1 base and J by 4 bases, 8 bases remained unmatched. Germline assignment: CDR1 SGHDT and CDR2 YYEEEE. The CDR3 loop spans 17 amino acids. CDR3 protein: CASSLWRLAGITGELFF. In DNA form, the CDR3 reads TGTGCCAGCAGCTTGTGGCGGCTAGCGGGGATCACCGGGGAGCTGTTTTTT. Complete variable domain (other parts from reference TRBV5-6 and TRBJ2-2): DAGVTQSPTHLIKTRGQQVTLRCSPKSGHDTVSWYQQALGQGPQFIFQYYEEEERQRGNFPDRFSGHQFPNYSSELNVNALLLGDSALYLCASSLWRLAGITGELFFGEGSRLTVL.

Only a few counts were recorded for this clonotype. The chain uses TRBV5-1 and TRBJ2-5, with TRBD2 matching 8 bases. The V and J ends lost 4 bases and 7 bases, in that order; junction bases with no gene match: 12. Germline V gives CDR1 SGHRS, CDR2 YFSETQ. The CDR3 covers 15 residues. The CDR3 protein is CASSPLADLEGTQYF. CDR3 DNA: TGCGCCAGCAGCCCACTAGCGGATCTTGAAGGGACCCAGTACTTC.

This clonotype was found a few times. The chain is built from TRBV6-5 and TRBJ1-4; D unresolved. The CDR3 covers 16 residues. V was trimmed by 8 bases and J by 8 bases, leaving 24 bases between them. CDR1 and CDR2 (germline): MNHEY, SVGAGI. CDR3 amino acids: CASSPLRGGRREKLFF. The CDR3 DNA sequence: TGTGCCAGCTCTCCACTCAGAGGAGGCCGGAGAGAAAAACTGTTTTTT.

This clonotype was seen many times. The V and J genes are TRBV18 and TRBJ1-2, with D unclear. Germline V CDR1 and CDR2: KGHSH, LQKENI. CDR3 length: 16 amino acids. V was cut by 1 base and J by 0 bases, with 12 bases left in between. The CDR3 is CASSPLPGKANYGYTF. CDR3 DNA sequence: TGTGCCAGCTCACCACTCCCGGGCAAAGCTAACTATGGCTACACCTTC.

The sample holds a few counts of this clonotype. This chain uses TRBV6-2 or TRBV6-3 with TRBJ1-1; 9 bases agree with TRBD1. Germline CDR1 MNHEY, CDR2 SVGEGT. J gave up 5 bases and V 0 bases, and 7 bases lay outside the gene matches. The CDR3 has 16 amino acids. The DNA for the CDR3 is TGTGCCAGCAGTTACTCGATAGGGACAGGGCTGACTGAAGCTTTCTTT. Protein: CASSYSIGTGLTEAFF.

At least ten counts were recorded for this clonotype. The chain links TRBV27 to TRBJ2-2; maybe TRBD1 (5 bases). The CDR3 spans 15 residues. V lost 3 bases, J lost 3 bases, and 11 bases lay in between. Germline V gene sequence: CDR1 MNHEY, CDR2 SMNVEV (reference sequence). CDR3 protein: CASSFGRAYTGELFF. The CDR3 bases are TGTGCCAGCAGTTTTGGCAGGGCATACACCGGGGAGCTGTTTTTT.

This clonotype was seen at least ten times. The J gene is TRBJ2-1, the V gene TRBV30; D could derive from TRBD1 or TRBD2 (6 bases each). Looked up from germline, CDR1 is GTSNPN and CDR2 is SVGIG (reference sequence). This CDR3 comprises 16 residues. The CDR3: CAYLEGRAGGGNEQFF. The CDR3 coding sequence is TGTGCTTACCTCGAGGGGCGGGCTGGAGGGGGCAATGAGCAGTTCTTC.

Many counts were recorded for this clonotype. The chain links TRBV6-2 or TRBV6-3 to TRBJ2-7; D gene ambiguous. Between the trimmed V and J ends, which lost 6 bases and 1 base, there was a span of 4 bases. The CDR3 totals 11 residues. Germline lookup yields CDR1 MNHEY and CDR2 SVGEGT. The CDR3 DNA reads TGTGCCAGCAGGGTTTCCTACGAGCAGTACTTC. Its protein product is CASRVSYEQYF.

The gene calls are TRBV5-6 and TRBJ2-6, with 7 bases that match TRBD1. Germline trimming cut 0 bases from V and 4 bases from J; bases unmatched to any gene: 4. CDR1 and CDR2 (germline): SGHDT, YYEEEE. There are 16 residues in the CDR3. The CDR3 DNA follows: TGTGCCAGCAGCTTGGCGACAGGGAGCGGGGCCAACGTCCTGACTTTC. It encodes CASSLATGSGANVLTF. Based on the CDR3 plus reference TRBV5-6 and TRBJ2-6, the full variable domain is DAGVTQSPTHLIKTRGQQVTLRCSPKSGHDTVSWYQQALGQGPQFIFQYYEEEERQRGNFPDRFSGHQFPNYSSELNVNALLLGDSALYLCASSLATGSGANVLTFGAGSRLTVL.

The CDR3 is CAASPGRQEPDTQYF. The CDR3 bases are TGTGCCGCCTCCCCCGGACGCCAAGAACCAGATACGCAGTATTTT. The J gene is TRBJ2-3, the V gene TRBV19; D gene unclear. The ends were cut back, 11 bases at V and 4 bases at J, with 22 bases in the middle. This CDR3 is built from 15 residues. Germline CDR1 is LNHDA and CDR2 is SQIVND (reference sequence).

Many counts were recorded for this clonotype. The chain employs TRBV2 and TRBJ2-1, with 10 bases lining up with TRBD1. The CDR3 is made up of 13 amino acids. The germline CDR1 and CDR2 sequences are SNHLY and FYNNEI. With V trimmed by 7 bases and J by 7 bases, 4 bases remained unmatched. Here the CDR3 reads CASKGQGRNEQFF. In nucleotides, the CDR3 is TGTGCCAGCAAGGGACAGGGGAGGAATGAGCAGTTCTTC.

This clonotype was detected a few times. CDR3 amino acids: CSARLTNEQFF. For the CDR3, the DNA is TGCAGTGCTAGATTGACAAATGAGCAGTTCTTC. This chain links TRBV20-1 with TRBJ2-1; D ambiguous. Trimming cost V 2 bases and J 7 bases, with 6 bases left between them. The CDR3 covers 11 residues. Looked up from germline, CDR1 is DFQATT and CDR2 is SNEGSKA (reference sequence).

In its sample, this clonotype was seen many times. The chain carries TRBV4-2 and TRBJ2-7; D is ambiguous. The V gene lost 0 bases and the J gene lost 3 bases, with 9 bases spanning the gap. The CDR3 has 14 residues. Looked up from germline, CDR1 is LGHNA and CDR2 is YNFKEQ. The CDR3 is CASSQESRGYEQYF. CDR3 bases: TGTGCCAGCAGCCAAGAATCCCGCGGCTACGAGCAGTACTTC.

The chain recombines TRBV7-8 with TRBJ2-1, with no clear D. The V end lost 5 bases, the J end lost 9 bases, and 23 bases lay between the germline ends. Per the germline V gene, CDR1 is SGHVS and CDR2 is FQNEAQ. This CDR3 region has 16 residues. In DNA form, the CDR3 reads TGTGCCAGCAGCCACCCTAGGGATCCCGGCCGAGGTGAGCAGTTCTTC. Translation gives CASSHPRDPGRGEQFF.

This clonotype has more than one count but fewer than ten. As DNA, the CDR3 is TGTGCCAGCAGGACGGATAATTCACCCCTCCACTTT. Protein sequence: CASRTDNSPLHF. The rearrangement uses TRBV28 and TRBJ1-6; D ambiguous. Germline CDR1 is MDHEN and CDR2 is SYDVKM. Trimming pared 6 bases from V and 5 bases from J, leaving 5 bases between. This CDR3 is 12 amino acids long. Full variable domain (outside the CDR3, taken from reference TRBV28 and TRBJ1-6): DVKVTQSSRYLVKRTGEKVFLECVQDMDHENMFWYRQDPGLGLRLIYFSYDVKMKEKGDIPEGYSVSREKKERFSLILESASTNQTSMYLCASRTDNSPLHFGNGTRLTVT.

This clonotype occurred many times. This chain connects TRBV10-3 to TRBJ2-1; D could derive from TRBD1 or TRBD2 (5 bases each). Deletions cut 7 bases from V and 2 bases from J, with 9 bases between. Germline V gene sequence: CDR1 ENHRY, CDR2 SYGVKD. The CDR3 has 13 residues. The CDR3 loop is CAITGRAYNEQFF. The CDR3 region has the DNA TGTGCCATCACGGGACGAGCCTACAATGAGCAGTTCTTC.

At least ten counts were recorded for this clonotype. The chain uses TRBV7-3 and TRBJ1-1; D possibly corresponds to TRBD1 (5 bases). Germline V lookup: CDR1 SGHTA, CDR2 FQGTGA. CDR3 length: 15 amino acids. V dropped 5 bases and J dropped 0 bases, with 13 bases sitting between them. The CDR3 reads CASSPMGRMNTEAFF. The CDR3 DNA follows: TGTGCCAGCAGCCCCATGGGACGGATGAACACTGAAGCTTTCTTT.